Detailed here is one TCR beta chain. This receptor's antigen is unknown. No qualities accompany the bases; no much larger clone lies one base away. Each donor gave one peripheral blood draw, roughly 120 mL on average, collected into heparinised tubes. Using a panel that included CD45RO, CCR7, CD25, CD127, CD95 and CD27, naive, central memory, regulatory and stem cell-like memory CD4+ T cells were sorted on a BD FACSAria II. All sorted populations exceeded 95% purity. PBMCs were separated immediately by Lymphoprep density gradient centrifugation and were stained directly, without being cultured. So that batch effects would be minimized, each experiment stained and sorted samples in pairs, pairing one healthy donor with one patient. The High Capacity cDNA Reverse Transcription Kit was used to reverse transcribe all of the isolated RNA, meaning that expressed TCRB transcripts were what got sequenced. Deep immunoSEQ sequencing was applied to naive, central memory and regulatory T cell samples, giving an average of about 3.8 million total reads per sample. Sorted cells were lysed in RLT buffer and RNA was extracted with DNase-treated RNeasy Micro or Mini kits, depending on cell number. Each cell subset was processed separately to prevent cross-contamination, with patient and healthy donor samples processed together. TCRB sequences were amplified from cDNA with the immunoSEQ multiplex PCR, producing 87-bp fragments spanning the CDR3 region. Amplicons were sequenced on the Illumina HiSeq platform. The authors' pipeline ran thus. Synthetic template baselines were used to correct PCR bias computationally, reads within Hamming distance 2 were collapsed together, and singletons that could not be merged were discarded. By aligning reads against IMGT, V, D and J genes, CDR3 length, and insertions or deletions at six rearrangement sites were assigned. Within each subset, clonotype counts were normalized to sorted cell number, and only after that were true diversity and Gini coefficients computed with the tcR R package. The overlap coefficient, calculated on TCRB nucleotide sequences, was used to quantify repertoire sharing. As a proxy for the pre-selection repertoire, out-of-frame TCRB sequences from naive cells were analyzed. This immuneACCESS table, as held by TCRdb, lists in-frame sequences with V and J called but not all clones. Of the missing ones, under half trace to an unresolved V gene in checked studies; the others have no known cause. That table gives V, J and clone size, and the DNA gave D and trimming. Present in this sample are hundreds of thousands of clones, over 9.5% of which were seen just once. Of the sample, under 0.035% falls within the top ten clones.

V loses 5 bases at its end and J loses 5 bases; junction bases beyond the gene matches: 10. The CDR3 has 16 amino acids, counting the end cysteine and phenylalanine. Solely the CDR3 DNA is kept, with 48 bases framed from the first base. The germline V gene provides CDR1 MDHEN and CDR2 SYDVKM. The sample is drawn from a study of beta chain features in type 1 diabetes (dated by TCRdb to 2016 to 2018). Background on the whole study: Mean age, gender distribution, total cell number and subset yield did not differ between patients and healthy donors. A total of roughly 100 million sorted cells were examined across all samples, and a strong correlation was observed between cell number per subset and RNA yield. The study compared the TCRB repertoires of sorted circulating CD4+ T cell subsets in recently diagnosed type 1 diabetes patients with those in matched healthy donors. Naive and central memory subsets were obtained from all 30 or so donors, but regulatory and stem cell-like memory subsets were isolated from only 8 patients and roughly 8 healthy donors.

Broader findings and caveats from the paper: The naive, central memory and regulatory TCRB repertoires appeared to resemble one another more closely among patients than among healthy donors. Because small numbers of individuals were included in the HLA sub-analyses, any influence of HLA type on TCRB rearrangement was left unresolved. In all four CD4+ subsets, TCRB CDR3 length was moderately but significantly shorter in type 1 diabetes patients. Because cDNA was sequenced instead of genomic DNA, activated cells with high expression could be over-represented, although the groups did not differ in activation or CD3 levels. At VDJ recombination sites, patients with type 1 diabetes made fewer insertions and deleted more nucleotides, a pattern implying thymic rearrangement abnormalities. Shorter templates might have been favored by PCR, but patient and control samples were amplified and corrected together, so both groups would have been affected equally by any skew.

The sample comprised naive CD4+ T cells from blood. This specimen's cell subset or site label, per the study, means: true naive CD4+ T cells. The chain links TRBV28 with TRBJ1-5; 9 junctional bases match TRBD1. The TCR comes from a woman between 18 and 30 years old in good health. The CDR3 protein is CASSRDRDRADQPQHF. The nucleotide sequence reads as follows: TGTGCCAGCAGTCGTGACCGGGACAGGGCGGATCAGCCCCAGCATTTT.